These T cell receptor beta chains were read from a single sample in a study of cytomegalovirus exposure and HLA in healthy donors. TCRdb's table, derived via immunoSEQ multiplex PCR, lists solely in-frame clones and lacks some. The table lists under 150,000 clones, 82% of them singletons. Sequencing was carried out using PBMCs. These receptors came from a male donor in good health and CMV-seronegative. CDR3s include the opening cysteine and the closing phenylalanine or tryptophan.

v_call: TRBV6-5; cdr3_aa: CASSYSGGAIGYTF
v_call: TRBV6-1; cdr3_aa: CASSGPSFSYNEQFF
v_call: TRBV6-5; cdr3_aa: CASSYAGGEQETQYF
v_call: TRBV28; cdr3_aa: CASSFVSGVVQYF
v_call: TRBV9; cdr3_aa: CASSVVNSNEQFF
v_call: TRBV14; cdr3_aa: CASSQARASEQYF
v_call: TRBV30; cdr3_aa: CAWSRGANQPQHF
v_call: TRBV7-3; cdr3_aa: CASSLMRTGGGYTF
v_call: TRBV5-4; cdr3_aa: CASSPGTDNQPQHF
v_call: TRBV19; cdr3_aa: CASRRGQDDVGELFF
v_call: TRBV19; cdr3_aa: CASSWTGISYGYTF
v_call: TRBV7-2; cdr3_aa: CASSFGTYTDTQYF
v_call: TRBV7-9; cdr3_aa: CASSLPPAGGREQYF
v_call: TRBV5-4; cdr3_aa: CASSFDLLGEQYF